This entry lists 14 T cell receptor beta chains sequenced from one sample in a study of blood T cell repertoires in COVID-19. Sequencing used immunoSEQ multiplex PCR; TCRdb keeps in-frame clones, though not all of them. Counted here are roughly 250,000 clones, 80% to 90% occurring once; the ten biggest clones make up around 0.85%. Sequencing input: PBMCs or T cells enriched from blood (not recorded which). These receptors were taken from a man over 45 who had been exposed to COVID-19.

The rearrangement links TRBV28 to TRBJ2-7; TRBD2 matches 7 bases. This CDR3 contains 17 residues. Trimming cost V 2 bases and J 0 bases; bases outside gene matches: 10. Germline CDR1 MDHEN, CDR2 SYDVKM. In DNA, the CDR3 is TGTGCCAGCAGTTTAAGCGGGGCAGGATCGAGCTCCTACGAGCAGTACGTC. Translated: CASSLSGAGSSSYEQYV.

The chain recombines TRBV7-2 with TRBJ2-1, with 9 nucleotides matching TRBD1. With V trimmed by 6 bases and J by 0 bases, 3 bases remained unmatched. There are 15 residues in the CDR3. Germline values: CDR1 SGHTA, CDR2 FQGNSA. The CDR3 sequence: CASRKTGGSYNEQFF. CDR3 nucleotides: TGTGCCAGCAGGAAGACAGGGGGCTCCTACAATGAGCAGTTCTTC.

The chain carries TRBV19 and TRBJ1-2, with 8 nucleotides matching TRBD1. V gave up 8 bases and J gave up 0 bases; unmatched junction bases: 11. Per the germline V gene, CDR1 is LNHDA and CDR2 is SQIVND (reference sequence). The CDR3 runs 16 residues. The CDR3 DNA reads as TGTGCCAGTCATTCACAGGGGGATCCGACTAACTATGGCTACACCTTC. This sequence encodes CASHSQGDPTNYGYTF.

This clone was found once. This chain links TRBV18 with TRBJ2-1; 10 bases line up with TRBD1. Germline V gives CDR1 KGHSH, CDR2 LQKENI. The trim removed 3 bases at V and 3 bases at J, leaving 2 bases unmatched. This CDR3 region has 15 residues. This chain's CDR3 is CASSPDRGYYNEQFF. CDR3 DNA: TGTGCCAGCTCACCGGACAGGGGGTACTACAATGAGCAGTTCTTC.

The table lists this clone with a count of one. V and J are TRBV13 and TRBJ1-3; D remains ambiguous. Per germline, CDR1 PRHDT and CDR2 FYEKMQ (reference sequence). The length of the CDR3 is 18 residues. Trimming took off 2 bases at V and 1 base at J, with 18 bases between the two ends. In DNA, the CDR3 is TGTGCCAGCAGCTTATACGACGCGGGGAAAAGGTCTGGAAACACCATATATTTT. Encoded protein: CASSLYDAGKRSGNTIYF. The variable domain in full, with the rest retrieved from reference TRBV13 and TRBJ1-3, is AAGVIQSPRHLIKEKRETATLKCYPIPRHDTVYWYQQGPGQDPQFLISFYEKMQSDKGSIPDRFSAQQFSDYHSELNMSSLELGDSALYFCASSLYDAGKRSGNTIYFGEGSWLTVV.

The chain's CDR3 is CAISVGGITGNTIYF. Written as DNA, the CDR3 is TGTGCCATCAGTGTGGGGGGAATAACTGGAAACACCATATATTTT. J is TRBJ1-3 and V is TRBV10-3, with D possibly being TRBD1 (5 bases). The CDR3 is made up of 15 amino acids. The V gene's germline CDR1 is ENHRY and CDR2 SYGVKD. Trimming cost V 4 bases and J 2 bases, with 12 bases left between them.

V gene TRBV27 combines with J gene TRBJ1-6; a possible D gene is TRBD1 (5 bases). Trimming left V 6 bases short and J 3 bases short, with 9 bases between. This CDR3 has 14 residues. Germline V CDR1 and CDR2: MNHEY, SMNVEV (reference sequence). CDR3: CASRDRNYNSPLHF. CDR3 DNA: TGTGCCAGCAGAGACAGAAACTATAATTCACCCCTCCACTTT.

The chain combines TRBV7-2 with TRBJ1-3; D ambiguous. Looked up from germline, CDR1 is SGHTA and CDR2 is FQGNSA. V was shortened by 5 bases and J by 0 bases, with 5 bases between the two germline ends. This CDR3 is 13 amino acids long. CDR3 protein: CASSTYSGNTIYF. The CDR3 DNA is TGTGCCAGCAGCACATACTCTGGAAACACCATATATTTT.

This chain joins TRBV6-5 and TRBJ1-2, with 11 positions matching TRBD1. V lost 5 bases, J lost 2 bases, and 4 bases stayed unmatched. The CDR3 contains 15 residues. Per the germline V gene, CDR1 is MNHEY and CDR2 is SVGAGI. The CDR3 is CASSIGQGANYGYTF. In DNA, the CDR3 is TGTGCCAGCAGTATTGGACAGGGGGCAAACTATGGCTACACCTTC.

This clone was counted a single time. J is TRBJ1-1 and V is TRBV5-4, with D unclear. V lost 1 base and J 7 bases, leaving 14 bases between the germline ends. Germline V gene data show CDR1 as SGHNT and CDR2 as YYREEE (reference sequence). This CDR3 is 14 amino acids long. The CDR3 region has the DNA TGTGCCAGCAGCTTGAGGGAGGGCTTAGTTGAAGCTTTCTTT. Amino acids: CASSLREGLVEAFF.

The chain joins TRBV10-1 to TRBJ2-1; 13 bases are a match to TRBD2. CDR1 is WNHNN and CDR2 is SYGVQD in the germline V gene (reference sequence). The V gene end was trimmed by 6 bases and the J gene end by 8 bases; junction bases not matched to a gene: 13. CDR3 length equals 17 residues. This chain's CDR3 is CASSRGRTSGSIDEQFF. CDR3 sequence (DNA): TGCGCCAGCAGCCGAGGGAGGACTAGCGGGAGTATCGATGAGCAGTTCTTC.

This chain uses TRBV2 with TRBJ1-1; D is perhaps TRBD1 (5 bases). The V gene's germline CDR1 is SNHLY and CDR2 FYNNEI. V shed 6 bases and J shed 1 base, with 12 bases lying between them. The CDR3 is made up of 14 amino acids. DNA of the CDR3: TGTGCCAGCAGGTGGGGGGATTCGAACACTGAAGCTTTCTTT. It is translated as CASRWGDSNTEAFF.

The chain carries TRBV10-3 and TRBJ2-5; TRBD1 aligns across 7 bases. J was trimmed by 5 bases and V by 2 bases; bases with no gene match: 5. This CDR3 contains 14 residues. CDR1 ENHRY and CDR2 SYGVKD come from the germline V gene. The CDR3, as DNA: TGTGCCATCAGTGAGGTGCCAGGGGGTGAGACCCAGTACTTC. Translation: CAISEVPGGETQYF.

V gene TRBV7-8 combines with J gene TRBJ1-6, with 7 bases identical to TRBD1. Per germline, CDR1 SGHVS and CDR2 FQNEAQ. The V segment lost 5 bases and the J segment 7 bases; nucleotides outside the gene matches: 8. This CDR3 is built from 15 residues. In DNA, the CDR3 is TGTGCCAGCAGCCTAAGACAGGGAAGGAATTCACCCCTCCACTTT. Translation gives CASSLRQGRNSPLHF.